The 7 T cell receptor beta chains listed next were all sequenced from one sample in a study of immune characterization of retroperitoneal liposarcoma. TCRdb analysed the PCR reads with MiXCR anew, one entry per CDR3 protein. The sample gives fewer than 13,000 distinct CDR3 sequences, about a quarter of which show up once; around 8% is in the top ten. What was sequenced was tumor tissue. All receptors come from a male donor with retroperitoneal liposarcoma.

The chain has TRBV6-1 and TRBJ1-1; D is undetermined. V lost 11 bases and J 5 bases, leaving 15 bases between the germline ends. The CDR3 runs 12 residues. CDR1 and CDR2 from the germline V gene are MNHNS and SASEGT. The DNA of the CDR3 is TGTGCCTGCCAGCACCCTGCAACTGAAGCTTTCTTT. Translating it yields CACQHPATEAFF.

J is TRBJ1-2 and V is TRBV6-8, with no clear D. Germline CDR1 and CDR2: MNHGY and SAAAGT. V was pared by 3 bases and J by 4 bases, with 9 bases between. The CDR3 spans 13 residues. The CDR3 coding sequence is TGTGCCAGCAGTTATGGTACAGTCTATGGCTACACCTTC. The encoded protein is CASSYGTVYGYTF.

By share, this clonotype ranks as medium-sized. V gene TRBV6-1 combines with J gene TRBJ2-7, with D hard to call. The CDR3 is 13 residues long. Germline assignment: CDR1 MNHNS and CDR2 SASEGT. V was cut by 6 bases and J by 2 bases, with 11 bases left in between. The CDR3 reads CASRPHRTYEQYF. DNA for the CDR3: TGTGCCAGCAGACCCCATAGGACCTACGAGCAGTACTTC.

Note on this clonotype: This may be a read error: a much more frequent sequence differs by one nucleotide. The J gene is TRBJ2-1, the V gene TRBV12-3 or TRBV12-4; no firm D call. The closer fit of TRBJ2-7 to the DNA end suggests the J call may be wrong. The CDR3 is made up of 13 amino acids. In DNA form, the CDR3 reads TGTGCCAACAGTTTTCTTAGGAGCAATGAGCAGTACTTC. Protein sequence: CANSFLRSNEQYF.

The chain is built from TRBV12-3 or TRBV12-4 and TRBJ2-3; 11 positions agree with TRBD2. The CDR3 is made up of 15 amino acids. V was clipped by 5 bases and J by 2 bases; unmatched bases: 3. CDR3 sequence (DNA): TGTGCCAGCAGTACTAGCGGGAGCTCCACAGATACGCAGTATTTT. It translates to CASSTSGSSTDTQYF.

The chain links TRBV7-2 to TRBJ1-5; D is unclear. The germline V and J ends were trimmed by 0 bases and 1 base, with 7 bases remaining between them. The CDR3 sequence is 15 residues long. Looked up from germline, CDR1 is SGHTA and CDR2 is FQGNSA. The CDR3 nucleotides read TGTGCCAGCAGCTTAGCTCCGGGGAGCAATCAGCCCCAGCATTTT. It translates to CASSLAPGSNQPQHF.

V is TRBV12-3 or TRBV12-4 and J is TRBJ2-1, with 7 bases that match TRBD1. V was clipped by 7 bases and J by 13 bases; unmatched bases: 22. The CDR3 contains 16 residues. CDR3 sequence (DNA): TGTGCCAGCACCCCGCGCCGGACAGGCCTCAAAAACATTCAGTTCTTC. Translated, it gives CASTPRRTGLKNIQFF.